What follows are 9 T cell receptor beta chains derived from one specimen sequenced in a study of T cell repertoires in cytomegalovirus infection (dated by TCRdb to between 2017 and 2020). Sample treatment or condition, as interpreted from the label and publication: in vitro stimulation with specific CMV peptide epitopes to enrich CMV-specific T cells. Sequencer: Illumina HiSeq 1500. Using fastp trimming at Q25 and MiXCR clonotype assembly, TCRdb reanalyzed the public sequencing data and kept in-frame beta chains. Each record represents a unique CDR3 protein, reported with the most common genes and DNA among its rows. The sample data list approximately 340,000 distinct CDR3 sequences, and 25% to 30% of these were observed just once. The top ten clones comprise 20% of the sample. Their antigens remain unidentified. The sample consisted of cultured PBMCs, taken from culture after CMV antigen stimulation. All receptors come from a human donor in good health (CMV status not recorded). Some clones in this sample may be carry-over from other donors' samples.

This clonotype was detected a few times. The gene calls are TRBV7-2 and TRBJ1-1; 7 positions agree with TRBD1. The germline gives CDR1 SGHTA, CDR2 FQGNSA. The J segment lost 4 bases and the V segment lost 6 bases, leaving 11 bases of the junction unmatched. The CDR3 consists of 15 residues. In DNA, the CDR3 is TGTGCCAGCAGACCCGGACAGGCGGGAGGCACTGAAGCTTTCTTT. Its translation: CASRPGQAGGTEAFF.

The V call is TRBV5-8, the J call TRBJ1-6; D is unresolved. Per germline, CDR1 SGHTS and CDR2 YDEGEE. The CDR3 length is 13 residues. Trimming left V 4 bases short and J 5 bases short, with 7 bases between. CDR3 sequence: CASSRRNNSPLHF. DNA for the CDR3: TGTGCCAGCAGCCGTCGGAATAATTCACCCCTCCACTTT. The variable domain in full, with the rest retrieved from reference TRBV5-8 and TRBJ1-6, is EAGVTQSPTHLIKTRGQQATLRCSPISGHTSVYWYQQALGLGLQFLLWYDEGEERNRGNFPPRFSGRQFPNYSSELNVNALELEDSALYLCASSRRNNSPLHFGNGTRLTVT.

The CDR3 DNA is TGTGCCAGCAGTTCCAGACAGGGGCAGGGAGACTATGGCTACACCTTC. As protein: CASSSRQGQGDYGYTF. The rearrangement uses TRBV6-6 and TRBJ1-2, with TRBD1 identical over 8 bases. Losses at the gene ends were 4 bases for V and 3 bases for J; bases not matched to a gene: 10. Germline CDR1 and CDR2: MNHNY and SVGAGI (reference sequence). This CDR3 has 16 amino acids.

This clonotype occurred many times. This rearrangement joins TRBV12-3 or TRBV12-4 to TRBJ1-2, with no clear D. Trimming cost V 1 base and J 8 bases, with 5 bases left between them. The CDR3 runs 11 residues. The CDR3 loop reads CASSLGPGYTF. In DNA, the CDR3 is TGTGCCAGCAGTTTAGGTCCCGGCTACACCTTC.

This clonotype has just a few counts. The chain carries TRBV20-1 and TRBJ2-5; D ambiguous. The CDR3 consists of 13 residues. Germline CDR1 DFQATT, CDR2 SNEGSKA (reference sequence). Trimming removed 0 bases from V and 1 base from J, with 6 bases in between. The CDR3 loop is CSARDAAQETQYF. The CDR3 DNA reads TGCAGTGCTAGAGATGCAGCCCAAGAGACCCAGTACTTC.

This clonotype has a handful of counts. This chain uses TRBV28 with TRBJ1-2, with D maybe TRBD1 (6 bases). Germline-derived CDR1 and CDR2 are MDHEN and SYDVKM. V was shortened by 5 bases and J by 4 bases, with 11 bases between the two germline ends. This CDR3 has 13 residues. The CDR3 nucleotides are TGTGCCAGCAGTCAACAGGGCTTCTATGGCTACACCTTC. It yields the protein CASSQQGFYGYTF.

A remark on this clonotype: Germline is not matched at one junction end, which may reflect a read error. This CDR3 reads CAGSVEHDQPQHF. Here the CDR3 DNA reads TGTGCCGGCAGCGTAGAGCACGATCAGCCCCAGCATTTT. V usage is TRBV9 and J usage is TRBJ1-5; the D is unclear. The V gene's germline CDR1 is SGDLS and CDR2 YYNGEE. The length of the CDR3 is 13 residues.

A word on this clonotype: The junction differs from germline at one of its ends, possibly a read error. The chain links TRBV4-1 to TRBJ1-6, with no clear D. The CDR3 has 17 amino acids. In germline, CDR1 is MGHRA, CDR2 YSYEKL. The CDR3 protein is CASSPRPGSADPTPLHF. DNA for the CDR3: TGTGCCAGCAGCCCTCGACCCGGGAGCGCGGACCCTACACCCCTCCACTTT.

This chain uses TRBV6-2 or TRBV6-3 with TRBJ2-3; possibly TRBD1 for D (6 bases). The CDR3 runs to 14 residues. V dropped 9 bases and J dropped 1 base, with 14 bases sitting between them. Germline V CDR1 and CDR2: MNHEY, SVGEGT. The CDR3 DNA follows: TGTGCCAGTGTACACAGGGACGGCACAGATACGCAGTATTTT. It encodes CASVHRDGTDTQYF.